This TCR beta chain was observed in a study of cytomegalovirus exposure and HLA in healthy donors (dated by TCRdb to about 2017). In the study overall: An earlier analysis of roughly 570 of the donors reported approximately 260 Gb of sequence data and approximately 120 million unique TCR beta sequences obtained from about 180 million T cells. Along with the roughly 710-subject first cohort, a separate validation cohort of over 90 different subjects was used. To decide whether each TCR beta V gene segment behaved as functional or pseudogenic, an earlier analysis of some 540 of the donors relied on high-throughput TCR beta sequencing. A later analysis re-analyzed previously published TCR beta repertoires from hundreds of donors and added high-resolution HLA genotyping to study TCR occurrence patterns. Among a few hundred genotyped donors of the cohort, an average of around 240,000 unique TCR beta nucleotide sequences were sequenced per donor, around 20% of them non-productive. Donor age, sex, ethnicity and CMV serostatus were compiled together with the repertoire data. Roughly 300 gigabases of sequencing data and 75 million to 85 million unique TCR sequences made up an early release that covered several hundred HLA-typed donors. The study profiled the T cell repertoires of approximately 700 subjects by immunosequencing and related them to cytomegalovirus serostatus. Because of strong linkage in the cohort, roughly 5 DR-DQ haplotypes were treated as single units for association and clustering. The study combined high-throughput TCR immunosequencing, statistical association of individual TCRs with disease status, and machine learning to predict cytomegalovirus infection status. HLA typing covered class I and class II loci at four-digit resolution. A later genetic analysis took genome-wide SNP genotypes for about 55% of the 666 donors and used that subset as a discovery cohort. Typing coverage varied by locus: 629-630 donors for A, B, C, DRB1 and DQB1; roughly 510 for DQA1; about 590 for DPA1; roughly 470 for DPB1. The study aimed to test whether signatures of past pathogen exposure could be identified by cataloging public T cell receptors. The genetic ancestry cluster associated with self-reported Caucasian donors included about four fifths of the roughly 380 genotyped donors. All discovery cohort repertoires had been generated using a single sequencing platform. Rather than drawing on any new phenotypic data, the later analysis identified candidate immune exposures from TCR beta sequences and the way those sequences occurred across donors.

Overall study outcomes, separate from this receptor: Across donors, most TCR sequences were observed very rarely, whereas some public TCRs were present in many individuals. In a later analysis, HLA-associated TCR beta chains showed more clonal expansion and lower generation probabilities than non-associated chains that were equally common. The study gave a list of 150 to 200 TCR beta chains associated with cytomegalovirus. Several of the top co-occurrence clusters appeared to be linked to parvovirus B19, influenza, CMV and Epstein-Barr virus, according to a later analysis. An association between a missense DCLRE1C variant and V-gene and J-gene trimming of TCR beta chains was found in a later genetic analysis and replicated in an independent cohort. Specific HLA alleles were associated with 15,000 to 20,000 TCR beta sequences at a false discovery rate of 0.05 in a later analysis. A later analysis found that most CMV-associated TCR beta chains appeared HLA-restricted, with HLA associations seemingly driven largely by CMV exposure. The only immune exposure information available for the cohort was CMV serostatus. The sequencing pipeline was judged likely to have produced a cluster of highly shared sequence variants as a technical artifact. The classifier was reported to diagnose cytomegalovirus status with high specificity and sensitivity in both the original cohort and the validation cohort. Because HLA typing was missing for some donors at each locus, association tests included only the typed subset. Compared with the approximately 710-donor mean, donors in an Asian-associated ancestry cluster had fewer N-insertions in productive TCRs, according to a later genetic analysis. A later analysis found that TCR association rates varied across HLA loci, with DRB1 alleles showing the most associated TCRs and HLA-C alleles the fewest. A further reported finding was that TCR beta sequences accurately predicted the HLA-A and HLA-B alleles for most subjects in the first cohort. The earlier analysis of approximately 590 of the donors excluded seventeen rarely observed V segments, including chromosome 9 orphons, because counts were too low. Only TCR beta chains were sequenced in this cohort, and the absence of alpha or paired-chain data limited detectable features. Some IMGT-functional V segments, including TRBV6-2 and TRBV6-3, could not be distinguished by the 87-base-pair reads and were therefore excluded. The presence/absence analyses assumed that sequencing depth was roughly uniform across donors, and that assumption may not be true. In vitro tests confirmed that three of the cytomegalovirus-associated TCR beta chains recognize cytomegalovirus antigens. Linkage disequilibrium might explain the correlated functional status among segregating V segments, but an unknown experimental factor could not be ruled out. It was suggested by the authors that the approach could potentially be generalized to other disease states and immunological phenotypes. An earlier analysis of approximately 590 of the donors showed that most TCR beta V segments appeared in productive rearrangements either about 87% or about 30% of the time, which broadly matched IMGT annotations. Strong co-occurrence of HLA alleles, especially DR and DQ, made assigning TCR associations to individual alleles difficult.

The library was generated by the immunoSEQ multiplex PCR assay. For the multiplex PCR, a mixture combining 60 forward primers for TCR Vbeta segments and 13 reverse primers for TCR Jbeta segments was used. A multiplex PCR assay on genomic DNA amplified the CDR3 region of rearranged TCR beta genes. The Illumina HiSeq System was used to sequence the amplified TCR beta libraries as 87-base-pair reads. In the paper's pipeline: A later analysis counted 75 million to 100 million unique TCR beta chains across the 640 or so repertoires, and 9 million to 14 million of these chains were shared by at least two donors. To remove PCR and sequencing errors, raw reads were error-corrected and collapsed into unique sequences using a nearest-neighbor algorithm that merged closely related sequences. Alignment of CDR3 sequences to IMGT reference sequences was used to assign V, D and J gene segments. For a sequence to be retained, a match of at least six nucleotides was required to both a V gene segment and a J gene segment. A rearrangement was called productive if the CDR3 had no stop codons and remained in frame with V and J, and every other rearrangement was called non-productive. CDR3 was defined according to IMGT convention as the region running from the second conserved V-encoded cysteine to the conserved J-encoded phenylalanine. The earlier analysis of some 600 of the donors excluded sequences that lacked an unambiguous match to a single V gene segment. In an earlier analysis of 587 of the donors, V segments were called functional above 56.7% productive rearrangements and were called segregating when the between-donor standard deviation exceeded 5%. To diagnose cytomegalovirus status from the catalog of TCR beta chain sequences, a statistical classification framework was built. In a later analysis, V and J genes were assigned by comparing TCR nucleotide sequences against IMGT/GENE-DB human TR gene sequences. Using the TCRdist pipeline, a later analysis assigned CDR3 sequences along with most-parsimonious VDJ recombination scenarios. In a later analysis, each TCR beta chain was defined by its CDR3 amino acid sequence together with its V-gene family, and reads without a unique V-gene family were excluded. To address suspected cross-contamination and a sequencing artifact, a later analysis removed 592 highly shared, low-generation-probability nucleotide sequences. A later analysis calculated a clonal expansion index for each public chain from normalized within-repertoire ranks of inferred template counts. A later analysis computed generation probabilities with a VDJ recombination model fitted to out-of-frame rearrangements, and checked the results against IGoR. Hypergeometric tests were used in a later analysis to score TCR-TCR, TCR-HLA and TCR-CMV co-occurrence, with a repertoire-size bias correction applied to the TCR pairs. A later analysis estimated false discovery rates by permuting HLA or CMV assignments 20 times. A later analysis grouped co-occurring TCRs with DBSCAN, adding TCRdist sequence similarity when clustering within HLA-allele-positive subsets. Co-occurrence clustering excluded repertoires with fewer than 30,000 or more than 120,000 public chains, plus five with anomalous nucleotide sharing. Sourced from immuneACCESS, this table was stored by TCRdb with only in-frame sequences that have V and J called. A share of the clones is absent; for the studies checked, an unresolved V gene accounts for under half, and the remainder has no known explanation. Clonal size and the V and J genes are those of that table, whereas D and trimming came from the DNA. Here the sample has 85,000 to 130,000 clones; roughly 71% occur a single time. Around 2.7% of the sample goes to the ten largest clones.

In total, roughly 670 healthy bone marrow donors made up the cohort. At the time of sampling, every cohort member was nominally healthy, though immune exposures that went unrecorded were likely present. The donor was CMV seropositive and was included in the group of some 290 seropositive cohort members. Each donor provided a peripheral blood sample, and peripheral blood mononuclear cells were used for TCR beta sequencing. Genomic DNA was extracted from the blood cell samples with the Qiagen DNeasy Blood Extraction Kit. V drops 0 bases and J drops 1 base, leaving 9 bases in between. From its cysteine to its phenylalanine, the CDR3 spans 15 amino acids. Just CDR3 DNA is preserved here, 45 bases in frame from base 1. CDR1 and CDR2, per the germline V gene, are LGHNA and YSLEER. The sample holds a few counts of this clone. Which antigen it targets is not known. Per-base qualities were not stored, and no clone one base away is much larger.

The chain is encoded by TRBV4-3 joined to TRBJ1-1; the D gene identity is not certain. The sample taken for sequencing was PBMCs. This sequence originates from a male donor in good health and CMV-seropositive. The sequenced DNA: TGCGCCAGCAGCCAAGATCGAGGAGGGAACACTGAAGCTTTCTTT. Translation gives CASSQDRGGNTEAFF.